These 6 T cell receptor beta chains were sequenced from one sample in a study of identical twins. TCRdb fed the 5' RACE reads into MiXCR, producing one record per CDR3 protein. The sample contains 1.5 million or so distinct CDR3 sequences, less than 40% of which appear only once. The sequencing input was cord blood. These receptors all come from a newborn girl in good health.

In this sample, this clonotype turned up a few times. The chain has TRBV2 and TRBJ2-7, with TRBD1 matching 9 bases. In germline, CDR1 is SNHLY, CDR2 FYNNEI. CDR3 size: 15 residues. V trimming: 6 bases; J trimming: 0 bases; junction bases outside the gene matches: 6. For the CDR3, the DNA is TGTGCCAGCAGGCCGGGACAGGGCATCTCCTACGAGCAGTACTTC. It specifies CASRPGQGISYEQYF. Supplemented by reference TRBV2 and TRBJ2-7, the full variable domain reads EPEVTQTPSHQVTQMGQEVILRCVPISNHLYFYWYRQILGQKVEFLVSFYNNEISEKSEIFDDQFSVERPDGSNFTLKIRSTKLEDSAMYFCASRPGQGISYEQYFGPGTRLTVT.

The chain recombines TRBV24-1 with TRBJ2-2, with a possible D match to TRBD2 (6 bases). V lost 4 bases and J 6 bases, leaving 8 bases between the germline ends. Per the germline V gene, CDR1 is KGHDR and CDR2 is SFDVKD. This CDR3 is built from 13 residues. DNA for the CDR3: TGTGCCACCAGTGAGCGACTAGCCGGGGAGCTGTTTTTT. Amino acid sequence: CATSERLAGELFF.

This rearrangement joins TRBV9 to TRBJ1-2; D is unresolved. V gave up 0 bases and J gave up 6 bases, with 15 bases separating them. The length of the CDR3 is 15 residues. The germline V gene encodes CDR1 SGDLS and CDR2 YYNGEE. The CDR3 nucleotides are TGTGCCAGCAGCGTAGATCGTCGGGCGCCTCATGGCTACACCTTC. Amino acids: CASSVDRRAPHGYTF.

This clonotype was counted only a few times. The chain carries TRBV30 and TRBJ2-1; 11 bases fit TRBD2. V lost 6 bases and J lost 7; bases outside the gene matches: 5. The CDR3 totals 13 residues. Germline V lookup: CDR1 GTSNPN, CDR2 SVGIG (reference sequence). The CDR3 DNA sequence: TGTGCCTGCGAACTAGCGGGGGTTAATGAGCAGTTCTTC. Amino acids: CACELAGVNEQFF.

As for this clonotype: A read error may be the cause here, since a much bigger clone is one base away. The chain couples TRBV4-2 to TRBJ1-2, with D unclear. CDR3 length equals 12 residues. The germline V gene encodes CDR1 LGHNA and CDR2 YNFKEQ. Deletions cut 1 base from V and 10 bases from J, with 10 bases between. CDR3 nucleotide sequence: TGTGCCAGCAGCCAAGCGGCAGCCATCTACACCTTC. Translation: CASSQAAAIYTF.

This chain joins TRBV6-4 and TRBJ1-5, with D uncertain. V shed 8 bases and J shed 1 base, with 3 bases lying between them. CDR1 and CDR2 from the germline V gene are MRHNA and SNTAGT. The CDR3 has 11 residues. The DNA of the CDR3 is TGTGCCAGCCCAAGCAATCAGCCCCAGCATTTT. Translating gives CASPSNQPQHF.